This T cell receptor (beta chain) was identified during a study of CD8 T cells in Susac syndrome. The V segment lost 6 bases and the J segment 2 bases; nucleotides outside the gene matches: 6. This CDR3 contains 14 residues. Random-hexamer reverse transcription was applied to roughly 0.5 to 1 ug RNA. The authors amplified TCR beta CDR3 across 54 Vbeta and 13 Jbeta using immunoSEQ multiplex PCR. TCRdb processed the immunoSEQ multiplex PCR reads anew with MiXCR; each CDR3 protein has one entry. Counted here are about 150,000 distinct CDR3 sequences, about 90% occurring once; the ten biggest clones make up roughly 0.08%. This clonotype appeared a single time. Sequencing of TCR beta was performed on blood CD8+ T cells and on blood CD4+ T cells. Age- and sex-matched healthy donors served as the control group. TEMRA cells were FACS-enriched, unlike CD8+ and CD4+ T cells, which were negatively isolated.

The sequence was obtained from a human donor in good health. Sequenced material: CD4+ T cells from PBMCs. The chain joins TRBV12-3 or TRBV12-4 to TRBJ2-5; 7 positions match TRBD1. The CDR3 DNA follows: TGTGCCAGCAGGTGGGACAGTGGACAAGAGACCCAGTACTTC. Encoded protein: CASRWDSGQETQYF.